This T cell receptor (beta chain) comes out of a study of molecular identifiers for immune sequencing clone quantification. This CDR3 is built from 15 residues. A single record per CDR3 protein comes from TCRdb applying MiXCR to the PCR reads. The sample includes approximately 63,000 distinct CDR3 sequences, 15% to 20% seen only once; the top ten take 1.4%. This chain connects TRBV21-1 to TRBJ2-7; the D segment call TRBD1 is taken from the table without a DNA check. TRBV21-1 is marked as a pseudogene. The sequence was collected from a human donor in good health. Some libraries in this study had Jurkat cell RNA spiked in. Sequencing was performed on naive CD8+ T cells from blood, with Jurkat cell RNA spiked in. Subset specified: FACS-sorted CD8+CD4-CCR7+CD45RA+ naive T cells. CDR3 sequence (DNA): TGTGCCAGCAGCAAAGAACAGGGTGGCACCCACGAGCAGTACTTC. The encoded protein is CASSKEQGGTHEQYF.